This T cell receptor (beta chain) stems from a study of T cells in localized non-small cell lung cancer. General observations from the study: The highest T cell clonality was in uninvolved adjacent lung, above tumor. A denser population of T cells in blood accompanied longer overall survival. The appearance of a median about 60 of the top 100 tumor clones was seen in adjacent lung.

About this clone itself: What it binds is unknown.

Profiled with immunoSEQ multiplex PCR; TCRdb holds only in-frame clones, not every one. The sample has 90,000 to 95,000 clones; approximately 91% are singletons. This CDR3 contains 15 residues. V dropped 1 base and J dropped 6 bases, with 15 bases sitting between them. Per the germline V gene, CDR1 is LGHNT and CDR2 is FRNRAP. The sequencing here drew on PBMCs, taken before any cancer treatment. The receptor was isolated from a woman between 35 and 75 years old with stage II squamous cell lung carcinoma. This chain uses TRBV12-5 with TRBJ1-1; no firm D call. The CDR3 is CASGLGAQRASEAFF. As DNA, the CDR3 is TGTGCTAGTGGTTTGGGAGCTCAGCGGGCTTCTGAAGCTTTCTTT.